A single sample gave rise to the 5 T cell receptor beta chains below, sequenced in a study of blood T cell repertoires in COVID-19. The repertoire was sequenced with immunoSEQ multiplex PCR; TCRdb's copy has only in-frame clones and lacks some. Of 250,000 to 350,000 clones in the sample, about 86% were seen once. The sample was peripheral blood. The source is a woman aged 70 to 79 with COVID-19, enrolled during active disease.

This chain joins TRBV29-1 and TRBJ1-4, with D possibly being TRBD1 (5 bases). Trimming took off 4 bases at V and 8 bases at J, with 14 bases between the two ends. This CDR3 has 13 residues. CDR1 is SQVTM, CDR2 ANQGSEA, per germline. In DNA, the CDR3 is TGCAGCGTTGTGATTCCAGGGTTGGAAAAACTGTTTTTT. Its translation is CSVVIPGLEKLFF.

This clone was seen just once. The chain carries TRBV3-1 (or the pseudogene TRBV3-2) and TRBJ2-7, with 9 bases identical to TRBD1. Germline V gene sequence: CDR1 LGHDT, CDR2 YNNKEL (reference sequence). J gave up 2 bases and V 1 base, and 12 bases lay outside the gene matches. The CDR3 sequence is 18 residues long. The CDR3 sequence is CASSQVYTGTGTAYEQYF. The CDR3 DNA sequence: TGTGCCAGCAGCCAAGTATATACTGGGACAGGGACAGCCTACGAGCAGTACTTC.

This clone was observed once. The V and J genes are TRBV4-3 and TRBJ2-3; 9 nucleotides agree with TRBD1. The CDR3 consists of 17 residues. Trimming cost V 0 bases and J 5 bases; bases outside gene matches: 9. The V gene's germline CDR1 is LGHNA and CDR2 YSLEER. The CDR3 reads CASSQDSGQGWGDTQYF. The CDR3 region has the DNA TGCGCCAGCAGCCAAGATTCGGGACAGGGTTGGGGAGATACGCAGTATTTT.

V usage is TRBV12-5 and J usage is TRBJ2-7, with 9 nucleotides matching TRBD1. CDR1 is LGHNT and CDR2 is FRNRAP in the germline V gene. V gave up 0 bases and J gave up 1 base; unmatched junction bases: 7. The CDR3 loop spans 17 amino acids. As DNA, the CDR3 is TGTGCTAGTGGTTTGGTAGCCTCCGGGACAGGGTCCTACGAGCAGTACTTC. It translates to CASGLVASGTGSYEQYF.

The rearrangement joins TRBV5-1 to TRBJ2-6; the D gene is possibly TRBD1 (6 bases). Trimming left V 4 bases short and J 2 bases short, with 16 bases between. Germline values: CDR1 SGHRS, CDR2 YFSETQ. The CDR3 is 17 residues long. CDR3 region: CASSPKAGATGANVLTF. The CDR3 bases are TGCGCCAGCAGCCCGAAGGCAGGGGCGACTGGGGCCAACGTCCTGACTTTC.